These 14 T cell receptor beta chains came from one sample sequenced in a study of T cells in localized non-small cell lung cancer. This table comes from immunoSEQ multiplex PCR, and its TCRdb copy is limited to in-frame clones, with some not included. This repertoire shows around 20,000 clones, around 90% found once; its top ten account for about 3%. The material sequenced was peripheral blood, taken before any cancer treatment. The receptors stem from a woman aged 35-70 years with stage I lung adenocarcinoma.

The chain joins TRBV11-2 to TRBJ1-2; possible D gene TRBD1, 6 bases. This CDR3 is built from 14 residues. CDR1 is SGHAT and CDR2 is FQNNGV in the germline V gene. V gave up 4 bases and J gave up 4 bases, with 13 bases separating them. The DNA for the CDR3 is TGTGCCAGCAGCTCCCGTGGGGGGCCCTATGGCTACACCTTC. Protein sequence: CASSSRGGPYGYTF. Variable domain in full (rest from reference TRBV11-2 and TRBJ1-2): EAGVAQSPRYKIIEKRQSVAFWCNPISGHATLYWYQQILGQGPKLLIQFQNNGVVDDSQLPKDRFSAERLKGVDSTLKIQPAKLEDSAVYLCASSSRGGPYGYTFGSGTRLTVV.

The gene calls are TRBV19 and TRBJ1-1, with TRBD1 identical over 7 bases. Germline V gene lookup returns CDR1 LNHDA and CDR2 SQIVND (reference sequence). V shed 3 bases, J shed 1 base, and the junction held 2 bases outside the gene matches. The CDR3 contains 14 residues. The CDR3 region has the DNA TGTGCCAGTAGTATCTACAGGGGGAACACTGAAGCTTTCTTT. Translation: CASSIYRGNTEAFF.

The chain joins TRBV11-2 to TRBJ2-1, with D possibly TRBD2 on 7 matching bases. V was shortened by 0 bases and J by 0 bases, with 9 bases between the two germline ends. The germline CDR1 and CDR2 sequences are SGHAT and FQNNGV. The CDR3 is made up of 16 amino acids. The DNA for the CDR3 is TGTGCCAGCAGCTTAGACGGGGGGCGCTCCTACAATGAGCAGTTCTTC. It is translated as CASSLDGGRSYNEQFF.

In regard to this clone: Distinct nucleotide sequences in the sample also encode this CDR3. The chain carries TRBV9 and TRBJ2-7; 9 bases agree with TRBD2. The CDR3 is 15 amino acids. Losses at the gene ends were 3 bases for V and 6 bases for J; bases not matched to a gene: 10. Germline V CDR1 and CDR2: SGDLS, YYNGEE. CDR3 sequence reads: CASSGGRAGGGEQYF. CDR3 DNA: TGTGCCAGCAGCGGAGGTCGGGCGGGAGGGGGCGAGCAGTACTTC.

The gene calls are TRBV19 and TRBJ2-3; the D is unclear. CDR3 length equals 14 residues. Germline-derived CDR1 and CDR2 are LNHDA and SQIVND (reference sequence). Trimming pared 2 bases from V and 4 bases from J, leaving 10 bases between. Here the CDR3 reads CASSISWWADTQYF. In DNA form, the CDR3 reads TGTGCCAGTAGTATAAGTTGGTGGGCAGATACGCAGTATTTT.

The V gene is TRBV5-1, the J gene TRBJ1-5; tentative D call: TRBD1 (5 bases). CDR3 size: 14 residues. Germline-derived CDR1 and CDR2 are SGHRS and YFSETQ. V was pared by 4 bases and J by 7 bases, with 15 bases between. In DNA form, the CDR3 reads TGCGCCAGCAGCACGGGAATCGAGGGGCAGCCCCAGCATTTT. This translates into CASSTGIEGQPQHF.

The chain combines TRBV27 with TRBJ2-7; 8 positions agree with TRBD1. The CDR3 is 15 amino acids. CDR1 and CDR2 from the germline V gene are MNHEY and SMNVEV (reference sequence). V lost 5 bases and J lost 0; bases outside the gene matches: 6. Written as DNA, the CDR3 is TGTGCCAGCAGTCCAAGACAGGGGCGCTCCTACGAGCAGTACTTC. Protein: CASSPRQGRSYEQYF.

Only a few counts were recorded for this clone. The chain is built from TRBV18 and TRBJ2-2; D call uncertain. The CDR3 is 14 amino acids. Germline CDR1 and CDR2: KGHSH and LQKENI. V was shortened by 2 bases and J by 3 bases, with 7 bases between the two germline ends. For the CDR3, the DNA is TGTGCCAGCTCACCAGGCGAGTACACCGGGGAGCTGTTTTTT. It translates to CASSPGEYTGELFF.

The gene calls are TRBV11-1 and TRBJ1-1; 7 bases match TRBD1. Trimming removed 5 bases from V and 4 bases from J; junction bases left unmatched: 7. The CDR3 covers 14 residues. Germline CDR1 and CDR2: SGHAT and FQDESV (reference sequence). CDR3 sequence reads: CASSPWTGSTEAFF. Written as DNA, the CDR3 is TGTGCCAGCAGCCCCTGGACAGGAAGCACTGAAGCTTTCTTT.

The chain is built from TRBV11-1 and TRBJ2-3; 7 bases align to TRBD2. V lost 5 bases to trimming and J lost 1 base; unmatched junction nucleotides: 9. Per germline, CDR1 SGHAT and CDR2 FQDESV (reference sequence). The CDR3 extends over 16 amino acids. The CDR3 DNA follows: TGTGCCAGCAGCCCTACGGGACTAACCCGCACAGATACGCAGTATTTT. This codes for CASSPTGLTRTDTQYF.

This clone was recorded once. This sequence joins TRBV11-2 and TRBJ2-1; 8 bases are a match to TRBD2. The CDR3 has 16 residues. With 1 base clipped from V and 1 base from J, the junction kept 3 bases outside the gene matches. Looked up from germline, CDR1 is SGHAT and CDR2 is FQNNGV. CDR3 DNA: TGTGCCAGCAGCTTAGCAGCGGGAGTGTCCTACAATGAGCAGTTCTTC. It is translated as CASSLAAGVSYNEQFF.

The chain carries TRBV6-1 and TRBJ1-2, with 8 bases aligning to TRBD1. The trim removed 6 bases at V and 7 bases at J, leaving 10 bases unmatched. Germline CDR1 is MNHNS and CDR2 is SASEGT. The CDR3 is 14 amino acids. The CDR3 sequence is CASSDRGTRGGYTF. The DNA of the CDR3 is TGTGCCAGCAGCGACAGGGGAACCAGGGGTGGCTACACCTTC.

The V and J genes are TRBV11-2 and TRBJ2-5; 8 nucleotides align to TRBD2. The J call is doubtful: the DNA matches TRBJ2-7 better. The V gene's germline CDR1 is SGHAT and CDR2 FQNNGV. The CDR3 runs to 15 residues. The CDR3 DNA reads as TGTGCCAGCAGCTGGGGGGGGACTAGGATCTACGAGCAGTACTTC. As protein: CASSWGGTRIYEQYF.

This chain connects TRBV2 to TRBJ2-7; the D gene is possibly TRBD1 (6 bases). The CDR3 consists of 11 residues. CDR1 is SNHLY and CDR2 is FYNNEI in the germline V gene. V lost 6 bases and J lost 11, with 14 bases in between. CDR3: CASSSYRDKYF. The CDR3 coding sequence is TGTGCCAGCAGCTCGTACAGGGATAAGTACTTC.